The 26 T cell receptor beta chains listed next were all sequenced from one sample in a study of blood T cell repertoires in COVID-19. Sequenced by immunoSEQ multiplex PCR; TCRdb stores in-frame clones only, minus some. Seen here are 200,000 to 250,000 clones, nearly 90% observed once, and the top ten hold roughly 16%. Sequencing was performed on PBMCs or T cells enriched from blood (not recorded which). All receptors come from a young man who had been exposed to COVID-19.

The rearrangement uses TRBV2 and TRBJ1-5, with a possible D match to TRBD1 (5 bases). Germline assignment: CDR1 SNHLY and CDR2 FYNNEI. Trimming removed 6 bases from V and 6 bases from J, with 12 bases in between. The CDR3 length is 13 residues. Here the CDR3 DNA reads TGTGCCAGCAGCGACGACAGCGTTCAGCCCCAGCATTTT. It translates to CASSDDSVQPQHF.

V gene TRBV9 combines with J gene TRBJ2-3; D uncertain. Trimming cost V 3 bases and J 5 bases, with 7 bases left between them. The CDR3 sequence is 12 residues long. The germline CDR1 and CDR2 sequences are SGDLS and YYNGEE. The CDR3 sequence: CASSEPRDTQYF. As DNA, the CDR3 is TGTGCCAGCAGCGAGCCTAGAGATACGCAGTATTTT.

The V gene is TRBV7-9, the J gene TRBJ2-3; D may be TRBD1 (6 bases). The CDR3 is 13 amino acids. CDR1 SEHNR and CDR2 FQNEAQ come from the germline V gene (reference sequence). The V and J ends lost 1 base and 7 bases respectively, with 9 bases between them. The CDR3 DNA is TGTGCCAGCAGCTTAGAGGGGGTAAATACGCAGTATTTT. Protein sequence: CASSLEGVNTQYF.

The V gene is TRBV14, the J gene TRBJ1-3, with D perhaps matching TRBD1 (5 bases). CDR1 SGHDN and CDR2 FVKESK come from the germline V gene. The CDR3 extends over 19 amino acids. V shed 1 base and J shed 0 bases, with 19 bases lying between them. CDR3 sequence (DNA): TGTGCCAGCAGCCAAGTCGGGCTATGGGGCAGCCCCTCTGGAAACACCATATATTTT. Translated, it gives CASSQVGLWGSPSGNTIYF.

CDR3 in DNA: TGTGCCAGCAGCTTCGACGCTTGGGGCAATTCACCCCTCCACTTT. Translating it yields CASSFDAWGNSPLHF. The chain recombines TRBV2 with TRBJ1-6; tentative D call: TRBD1 (5 bases). Trimming stripped 6 bases from V and 7 bases from J, with 16 bases between. This CDR3 contains 15 residues. Germline CDR1 SNHLY, CDR2 FYNNEI.

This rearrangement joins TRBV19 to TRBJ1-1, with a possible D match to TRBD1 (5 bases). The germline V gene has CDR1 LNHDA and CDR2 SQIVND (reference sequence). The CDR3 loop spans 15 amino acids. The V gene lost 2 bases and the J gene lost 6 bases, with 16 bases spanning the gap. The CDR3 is CASSIQGSVVPEAFF. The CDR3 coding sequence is TGTGCCAGTAGTATACAGGGTAGTGTGGTCCCTGAAGCTTTCTTT. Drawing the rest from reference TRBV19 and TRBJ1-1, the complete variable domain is DGGITQSPKYLFRKEGQNVTLSCEQNLNHDAMYWYRQDPGQGLRLIYYSQIVNDFQKGDIAEGYSVSREKKESFPLTVTSAQKNPTAFYLCASSIQGSVVPEAFFGQGTRLTVV.

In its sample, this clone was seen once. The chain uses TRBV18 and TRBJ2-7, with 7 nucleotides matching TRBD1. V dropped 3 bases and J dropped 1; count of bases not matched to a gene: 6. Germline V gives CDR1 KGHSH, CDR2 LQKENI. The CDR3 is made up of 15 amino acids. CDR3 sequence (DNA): TGTGCCAGCTCACCTGGGACAGCCAATTCCTACGAGCAGTACTTC. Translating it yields CASSPGTANSYEQYF.

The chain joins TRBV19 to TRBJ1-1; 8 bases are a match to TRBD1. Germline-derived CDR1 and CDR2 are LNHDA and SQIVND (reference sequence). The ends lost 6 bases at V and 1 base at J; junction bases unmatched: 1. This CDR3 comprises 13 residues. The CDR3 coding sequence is TGTGCCAGTAGGACAGGGGCGAACACTGAAGCTTTCTTT. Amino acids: CASRTGANTEAFF.

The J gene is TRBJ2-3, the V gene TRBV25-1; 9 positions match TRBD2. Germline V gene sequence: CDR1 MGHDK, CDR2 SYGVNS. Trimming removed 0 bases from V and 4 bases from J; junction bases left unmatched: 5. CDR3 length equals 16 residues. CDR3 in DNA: TGTGCCAGCAGTGAATATGGGACTAGCATCGCAGATACGCAGTATTTT. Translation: CASSEYGTSIADTQYF. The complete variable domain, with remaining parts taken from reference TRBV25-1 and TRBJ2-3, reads EADIYQTPRYLVIGTGKKITLECSQTMGHDKMYWYQQDPGMELHLIHYSYGVNSTEKGDLSSESTVSRIRTEHFPLTLESARPSHTSQYLCASSEYGTSIADTQYFGPGTRLTVL.

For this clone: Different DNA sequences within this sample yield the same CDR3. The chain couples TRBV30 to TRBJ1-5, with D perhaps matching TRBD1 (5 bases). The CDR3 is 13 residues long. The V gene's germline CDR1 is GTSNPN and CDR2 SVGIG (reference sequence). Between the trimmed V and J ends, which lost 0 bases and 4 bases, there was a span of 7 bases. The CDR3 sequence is CAWSVRGNQPQHF. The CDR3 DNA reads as TGTGCCTGGAGTGTCCGGGGGAATCAGCCCCAGCATTTT.

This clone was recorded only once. CDR3 region: CASSRQDRGLQEQFF. For the CDR3, the DNA is TGTGCCAGCAGCCGCCAGGACAGGGGGCTTCAGGAGCAGTTCTTC. The rearrangement links TRBV3-1 (or the pseudogene TRBV3-2) to TRBJ2-1, with 11 bases matching TRBD1. The length of the CDR3 is 15 residues. J was trimmed by 10 bases and V by 4 bases; bases with no gene match: 9. From germline, CDR1 is LGHDT and CDR2 YNNKEL (reference sequence).

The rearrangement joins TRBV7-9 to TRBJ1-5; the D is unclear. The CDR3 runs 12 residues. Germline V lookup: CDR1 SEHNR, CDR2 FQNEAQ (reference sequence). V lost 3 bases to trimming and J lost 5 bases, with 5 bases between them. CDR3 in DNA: TGTGCCAGCAGCTTCGGTGATCAGCCCCAGCATTTT. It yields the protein CASSFGDQPQHF.

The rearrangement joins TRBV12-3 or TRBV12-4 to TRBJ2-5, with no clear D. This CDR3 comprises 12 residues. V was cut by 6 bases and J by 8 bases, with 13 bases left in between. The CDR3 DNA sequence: TGTGCCAGCAGCCTCGGCCCAGGTACCCAGTACTTC. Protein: CASSLGPGTQYF.

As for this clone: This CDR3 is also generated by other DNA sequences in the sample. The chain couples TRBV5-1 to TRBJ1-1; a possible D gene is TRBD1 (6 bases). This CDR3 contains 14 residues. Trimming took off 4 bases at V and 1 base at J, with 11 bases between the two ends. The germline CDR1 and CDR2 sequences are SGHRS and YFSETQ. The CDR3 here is CASSNGQPNTEAFF. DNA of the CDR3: TGCGCCAGCAGCAATGGACAGCCGAACACTGAAGCTTTCTTT.

The CDR3 DNA sequence: TGTGCCAGCTCACCGACACCTCTCCCAGGCCTCTTGGGCTACACCTTC. This sequence encodes CASSPTPLPGLLGYTF. The chain combines TRBV18 with TRBJ1-2, with D unclear. This CDR3 contains 16 residues. Germline loops: CDR1 KGHSH, CDR2 LQKENI. The germline V and J ends were trimmed by 3 bases and 8 bases, with 22 bases remaining between them.

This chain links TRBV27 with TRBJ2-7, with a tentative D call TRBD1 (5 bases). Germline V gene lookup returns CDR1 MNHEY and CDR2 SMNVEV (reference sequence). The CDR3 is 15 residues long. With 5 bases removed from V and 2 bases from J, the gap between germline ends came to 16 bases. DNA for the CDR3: TGTGCCAGCAGTCCCTTACAGGTGGGAACCTACGAGCAGTACTTC. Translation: CASSPLQVGTYEQYF.

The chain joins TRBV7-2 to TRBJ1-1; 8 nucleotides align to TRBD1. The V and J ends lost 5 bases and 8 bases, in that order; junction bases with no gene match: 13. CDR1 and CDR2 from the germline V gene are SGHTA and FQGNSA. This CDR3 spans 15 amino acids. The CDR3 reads CASSRDRGPTKEAFF. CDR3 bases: TGTGCCAGCAGCCGTGACAGGGGACCTACCAAAGAAGCTTTCTTT.

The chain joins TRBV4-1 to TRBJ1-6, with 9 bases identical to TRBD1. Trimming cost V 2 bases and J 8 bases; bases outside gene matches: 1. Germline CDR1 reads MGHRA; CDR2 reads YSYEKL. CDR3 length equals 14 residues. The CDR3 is CASSQRTGDSPLHF. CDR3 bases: TGCGCCAGCAGCCAAAGGACAGGGGATTCACCCCTCCACTTT.

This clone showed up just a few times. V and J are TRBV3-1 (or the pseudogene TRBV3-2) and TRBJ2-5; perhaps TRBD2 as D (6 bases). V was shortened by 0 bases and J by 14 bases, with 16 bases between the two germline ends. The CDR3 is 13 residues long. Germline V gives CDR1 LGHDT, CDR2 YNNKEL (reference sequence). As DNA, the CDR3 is TGTGCCAGCAGCCAAGATTGGAGGGACGCAGGATACTTC. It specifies CASSQDWRDAGYF.

CDR3 in amino acids: CASRSIQPNTEAFF. The CDR3 DNA is TGTGCCAGCCGATCGATACAGCCGAACACTGAAGCTTTCTTT. The chain joins TRBV27 to TRBJ1-1, with unresolved D. The V and J ends lost 8 bases and 1 base respectively, with 14 bases between them. Germline CDR1 is MNHEY and CDR2 is SMNVEV (reference sequence). CDR3 length: 14 amino acids.

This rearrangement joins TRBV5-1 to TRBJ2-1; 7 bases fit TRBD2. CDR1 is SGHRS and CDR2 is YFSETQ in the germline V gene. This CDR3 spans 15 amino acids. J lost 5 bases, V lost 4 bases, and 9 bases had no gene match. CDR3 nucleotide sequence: TGCGCCAGCAGCATCTCGGGACTACACGACAATGAGCAGTTCTTC. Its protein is CASSISGLHDNEQFF.

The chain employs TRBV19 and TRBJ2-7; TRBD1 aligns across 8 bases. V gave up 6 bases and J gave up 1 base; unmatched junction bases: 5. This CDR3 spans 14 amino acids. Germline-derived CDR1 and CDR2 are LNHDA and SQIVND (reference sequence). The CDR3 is CASRRDRYSYEQYF. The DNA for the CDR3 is TGTGCCAGTAGACGGGACAGGTATTCCTACGAGCAGTACTTC.

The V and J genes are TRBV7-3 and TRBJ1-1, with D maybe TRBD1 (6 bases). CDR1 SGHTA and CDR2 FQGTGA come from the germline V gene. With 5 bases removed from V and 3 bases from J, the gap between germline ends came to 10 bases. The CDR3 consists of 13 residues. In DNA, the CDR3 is TGTGCCAGCAGCACCACAGGGTACACTGAAGCTTTCTTT. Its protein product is CASSTTGYTEAFF.

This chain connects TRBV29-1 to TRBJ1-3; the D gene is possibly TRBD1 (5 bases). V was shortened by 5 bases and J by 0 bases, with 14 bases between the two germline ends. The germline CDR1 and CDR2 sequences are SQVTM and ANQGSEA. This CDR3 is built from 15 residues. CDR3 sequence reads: CSVRHLGLSGNTIYF. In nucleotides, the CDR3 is TGCAGCGTTCGACACTTGGGGCTCTCTGGAAACACCATATATTTT.

The DNA for the CDR3 is TGTGCCAGCAGCTCCAATCCAACTAGCGGGGGGGCCTACCTCTGGAAGACCCAGTACTTC. Protein sequence: CASSSNPTSGGAYLWKTQYF. The V and J genes are TRBV3-1 (or the pseudogene TRBV3-2) and TRBJ2-5; 13 positions match TRBD2. After removal of 5 bases from V and 6 bases from J, the junction contained 21 bases not matched to a gene. This CDR3 region has 20 residues. The V gene's germline CDR1 is LGHDT and CDR2 YNNKEL (reference sequence).

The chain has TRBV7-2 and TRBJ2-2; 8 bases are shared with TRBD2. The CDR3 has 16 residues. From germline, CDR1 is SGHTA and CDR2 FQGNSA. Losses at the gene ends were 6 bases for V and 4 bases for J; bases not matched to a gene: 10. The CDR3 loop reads CASRITGTRFTGELFF. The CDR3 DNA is TGTGCCAGCAGGATAACCGGGACTAGATTCACCGGGGAGCTGTTTTTT.